This T cell receptor (beta chain) was sequenced in a study of cytomegalovirus exposure and HLA in healthy donors. The study's findings and limits: It is likely that the observed cluster of highly shared sequence variants was a sequencing artifact.

Unrecorded immune exposures were likely, despite nominal health at sampling. Remarks on this clone: The antigen remains undetermined.

In the PCR, 60 Vbeta and 13 Jbeta primers were used. The data were produced by immunoSEQ multiplex PCR, yet TCRdb's version contains in-frame clones alone and is incomplete. This table has more than 140,000 clones, almost 80% appearing once. Germline V gene sequence: CDR1 MNHEY, CDR2 SVGAGI. V shed 6 bases, J shed 8 bases, and the junction held 12 bases outside the gene matches. The CDR3 extends over 15 amino acids. Specimen: PBMCs. V and J are TRBV6-5 and TRBJ2-2, with 7 bases matching TRBD1. The sequence came from a male donor in good health and CMV-seronegative. DNA of the CDR3: TGTGCCAGCAGCTTGGGACAGCTCCCAGGGGGGGAGCTGTTTTTT. Its translation: CASSLGQLPGGELFF.